Listed below are T cell receptor beta chains from one sample, sequenced in a study of shared clonotypes between healthy human individuals. Clones were read by immunoSEQ multiplex PCR, and TCRdb kept only the in-frame ones, dropping some. The data show under 2.5 million clones, less than 95% seen once. Sequences were obtained from naive CD4+ T cells from PBMCs. The receptors originated from a man aged 18 to 30 in good health. Some clones in this sample may be carry-over from other donors' samples. The CDR3 runs from the conserved cysteine through the conserved F or W. A D gene is named only where the DNA matches it firmly. The size field is filled for only some rows; it gives once, few, many or a size class.

abundance,j_gene,v_gene,d_gene,CDR3nt,CDR3aa
.,TRBJ2-7,TRBV28,.,TGTGCCAGCAGCCTCCCGGGAACTACCACCTACGAGCAGTACTTC,CASSLPGTTTYEQYF
.,TRBJ1-1,TRBV11-1,.,TGTGCCAGCAGCCCTAGGACAGTGAACACTGAAGCTTTCTTT,CASSPRTVNTEAFF
.,TRBJ1-2,TRBV5-1,TRBD1,TGCGCCAGTAGGGACAGTTCTCTCCCGAACTATGGCTACACCTTC,CASRDSSLPNYGYTF
.,TRBJ2-7,TRBV27,.,TGTGCCAGCCGACTCTTCCGGAATGTGCGGGAGCAGTACTTC,CASRLFRNVREQYF
once,TRBJ1-5,TRBV6-1,.,TGTGCCAGCAGTGTACAGGGAACAGGCAATCAGCCCCAGCATTTT,CASSVQGTGNQPQHF
.,TRBJ2-5,TRBV6-1,TRBD2,TGTGCCAGCAGTGGCCGGGACTACTGGGAGACCCAGTACTTC,CASSGRDYWETQYF
once,TRBJ1-4,TRBV15,.,TGTGCCACCAGCAGACCGGGACATCAGGGCGAAAAACTGTTTTTT,CATSRPGHQGEKLFF
.,TRBJ2-6,TRBV25-1,.,TGTGCCAGCAGTGAACTCGTCGGGAGCTCTGGGGCCAACGTCCTGACTTTC,CASSELVGSSGANVLTF
.,TRBJ2-1,TRBV4-1,TRBD2,TGCGCCAGCAGCCAAGAGCCCATGAGGACTAGGAACAATGAGCAGTTCTTC,CASSQEPMRTRNNEQFF
.,TRBJ1-2,TRBV7-9,TRBD1,TGTGCCAGCAGCTTCGAAGCCGGACAGGGAGCAGGGGGCTACACCTTC,CASSFEAGQGAGGYTF
.,TRBJ2-7,TRBV11-3,.,TGTGCCAGCAGCTTAGCCCGGGGCACTAGGGGGGAGCAGTACTTC,CASSLARGTRGEQYF
.,TRBJ2-1,TRBV27,TRBD2,TGTGCCAGCGCTCTCTTAGCGGGAAATAATGAGCAGTTCTTC,CASALLAGNNEQFF
.,TRBJ1-2,TRBV28,TRBD1,TGTGCCAGCAGTTTTTTTCGGACAGGGGGTGGCTACACCTTC,CASSFFRTGGGYTF
.,TRBJ2-5,TRBV30,TRBD1,TGTGCCTGGAGTGTACAGGGGGCGCTCGGGGAGACCCAGTACTTC,CAWSVQGALGETQYF
few,TRBJ2-5,TRBV5-1,.,TGCGCCAGCAGCCCACCGACAGGAGGAGAGACCCAGTACTTC,CASSPPTGGETQYF
.,TRBJ2-7,TRBV7-6,.,TGTGCCAGCAGTTCAACCGGAGGTGGGATAAACGAGCAGTACTTC,CASSSTGGGINEQYF
.,TRBJ1-4,TRBV25-1,.,TGTGCCAGCAGGGGAGACCGGGGAGGGAAGTCGGAAAAACTGTTTTTT,CASRGDRGGKSEKLFF
.,TRBJ1-1,TRBV11-1,.,TGTGCCAGCAGCTCGGGACTGGGGACTGAAGCTTTCTTT,CASSSGLGTEAFF
.,TRBJ1-5,TRBV19,TRBD1,TGTGCCAGTAGTACCCGGACAGGGGAACGACAGCCCCAGCATTTT,CASSTRTGERQPQHF
.,TRBJ1-5,TRBV28,.,TGTGCCAGCCGGGACATTCATCAGCCCCAGCATTTT,CASRDIHQPQHF